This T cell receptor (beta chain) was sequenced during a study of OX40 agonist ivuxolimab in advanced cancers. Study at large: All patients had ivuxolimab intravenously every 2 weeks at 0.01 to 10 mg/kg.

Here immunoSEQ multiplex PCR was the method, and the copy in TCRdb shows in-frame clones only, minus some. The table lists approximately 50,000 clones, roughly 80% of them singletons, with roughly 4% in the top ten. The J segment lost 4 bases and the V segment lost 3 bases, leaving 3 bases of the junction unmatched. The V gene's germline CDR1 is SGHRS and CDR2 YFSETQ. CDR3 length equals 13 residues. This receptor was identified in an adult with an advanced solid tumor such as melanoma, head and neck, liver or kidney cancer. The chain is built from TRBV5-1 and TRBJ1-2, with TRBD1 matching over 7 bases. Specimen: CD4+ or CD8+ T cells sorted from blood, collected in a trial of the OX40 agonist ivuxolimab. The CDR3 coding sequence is TGCGCCAGCAGCTGGGGACAGCTCTATGGCTACACCTTC. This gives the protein CASSWGQLYGYTF.